The subject of this entry is one TCR beta chain. This clone was counted between two and nine times. Its antigen is unknown. Base quality data are lacking; no much larger clone is found one base away. The cohort comprised some 680 healthy bone marrow donors. At the time of sampling, all cohort members were nominally healthy, though unrecorded immune exposures were likely present. The donor tested CMV seronegative, placing the donor among the 300 to 450 seronegative members of the cohort. Each donor provided a peripheral blood sample, and peripheral blood mononuclear cells were used for TCR beta sequencing. The Qiagen DNeasy Blood Extraction Kit was used to extract genomic DNA from the blood cell samples. Library prep was done by the immunoSEQ multiplex PCR assay. For the multiplex PCR, a mixture combining 60 forward primers for TCR Vbeta segments and 13 reverse primers for TCR Jbeta segments was used. Amplification of the CDR3 region of rearranged TCR beta genes was performed with a multiplex PCR assay on genomic DNA. The Illumina HiSeq System was used to sequence the amplified TCR beta libraries as 87-base-pair reads. As for the authors' bioinformatics: A later analysis counted tens of millions of unique TCR beta chains across the 666 repertoires, and roughly 10 million of these chains were shared by at least two donors. A nearest-neighbor algorithm error-corrected the raw reads and collapsed the reads into unique sequences, merging closely related sequences to remove PCR and sequencing errors. Alignment of CDR3 sequences to IMGT reference sequences was used to assign V, D and J gene segments. For a sequence to be retained, at least a six-nucleotide match to both a V gene segment and a J gene segment was required. A rearrangement counted as productive if the CDR3 had no stop codons and remained in frame with V and J, and every other rearrangement counted as non-productive. CDR3 was defined by IMGT convention, running from the second conserved V-encoded cysteine to the conserved J-encoded phenylalanine. Sequences without an unambiguous match to a single V gene segment were excluded from the earlier analysis of about 600 of the donors. In an earlier analysis of 587 of the donors, V segments were called functional above 56.7% productive rearrangements and were called segregating when the between-donor standard deviation exceeded 5%. A statistical classification framework was built for diagnosing cytomegalovirus status from the catalog of TCR beta chain sequences. In a later analysis, V and J genes were assigned by comparing TCR nucleotide sequences against IMGT/GENE-DB human TR gene sequences. In a later analysis, CDR3 sequences and most-parsimonious VDJ recombination scenarios were assigned using the TCRdist pipeline. In a later analysis, each TCR beta chain was defined by its CDR3 amino acid sequence together with its V-gene family, and reads lacking a unique V-gene family were excluded. A later analysis removed over 500 highly shared, low-generation-probability nucleotide sequences to deal with suspected cross-contamination and a sequencing artifact. A later analysis calculated a clonal expansion index for each public chain from normalized within-repertoire ranks of inferred template counts. In a later analysis, generation probabilities were computed using a VDJ recombination model fitted to out-of-frame rearrangements, and the results were checked against IGoR. Hypergeometric tests were used in a later analysis to score TCR-TCR, TCR-HLA and TCR-CMV co-occurrence, with a repertoire-size bias correction applied to the TCR pairs. To estimate false discovery rates, a later analysis permuted the HLA or CMV assignments 20 times. In a later analysis, co-occurring TCRs were grouped with DBSCAN, and TCRdist sequence similarity was added when clustering was performed within HLA-allele-positive subsets. Repertoires with fewer than 30,000 or more than 120,000 public chains, plus five repertoires with anomalous nucleotide sharing, were excluded from co-occurrence clustering. TCRdb limited this immuneACCESS table to in-frame rearrangements with V and J called. A share of clones is missing; checked studies link under half to unresolved V genes, and the rest is unexplained. D and trimming come from the DNA, and the V and J calls and clone size come from that table. This sample holds 150,000 to 200,000 clones; approximately 80% were observed only once. The ten largest clonotypes hold 1.5% to 2% of the sample.

V loses 4 bases at its end and J loses 1 base; junction bases beyond the gene matches: 12. The CDR3 numbers 17 residues from cysteine through phenylalanine. CDR3 DNA is the only sequence kept; it has 51 bases, read in frame from the first base. This entry belongs to a study of cytomegalovirus exposure and HLA in healthy donors (dated by TCRdb to the late 2010s). Notes on the research overall: An earlier analysis of roughly 570 of the donors reported approximately 280 Gb of sequence data and 95 million to 120 million unique TCR beta sequences obtained from around 170 million T cells. The study was designed to test whether signatures of past pathogen exposure could be identified by cataloging public T cell receptors. On average, about 200,000 unique TCR beta nucleotide sequences were sequenced per donor among a few hundred genotyped donors of the cohort, with around 19% of those sequences being non-productive. Donor age, sex, ethnicity and CMV serostatus were compiled together with the repertoire data. To predict cytomegalovirus infection status, the study brought together high-throughput TCR immunosequencing, statistical association of individual TCRs with disease status, and machine learning. To decide whether each TCR beta V gene segment behaved as functional or pseudogenic, an earlier analysis of over 500 of the donors relied on high-throughput TCR beta sequencing. The genetic ancestry cluster associated with self-reported Caucasian donors included 70% to 85% of the 398 genotyped donors. A later genetic analysis used genome-wide SNP genotypes for about 65% of the 666 donors, treating that subset as a discovery cohort. An early release that covered about 600 HLA-typed donors contained approximately 320 gigabases of sequencing data and 80 million or so unique TCR sequences. All discovery cohort repertoires had been generated using a single sequencing platform. In the later analysis, no new phenotypic data were used to find candidate immune exposures; instead, reliance was placed on TCR beta sequences and their occurrence across donors. About 5 DR-DQ haplotypes were handled as single units for association and clustering, since linkage in the cohort was strong. The T cell repertoires of 666 subjects were profiled by immunosequencing and related to cytomegalovirus serostatus. The number of typed donors differed by locus: about 620-630 for A, B, C, DRB1 and DQB1; 500 to 550 for DQA1; about 600 for DPA1; and about 450 for DPB1. A separate validation cohort of over 95 different subjects was used in addition to the 666-subject first cohort. Class I and class II HLA loci were covered by the typing at four-digit resolution. In a later analysis, previously published TCR beta repertoires from about 640 donors were re-analyzed and high-resolution HLA genotyping was added so that TCR occurrence patterns could be studied. Points the paper makes about the study in general: Because HLA typing was unavailable for some donors at each locus, only the typed subset was used in association tests. In a later analysis, several top co-occurrence clusters were reported to appear linked to parvovirus B19, influenza, CMV and Epstein-Barr virus. In an earlier analysis of around 600 of the donors, most TCR beta V segments were observed in productive rearrangements about 87% or about 30% of the time, broadly matching IMGT annotations. Strong co-occurrence of HLA alleles, especially DR and DQ, made assigning TCR associations to individual alleles difficult. It was suggested by the authors that the approach could potentially be generalized to other disease states and immunological phenotypes. Around 16 rarely observed V segments, including chromosome 9 orphons, were excluded from the earlier analysis of some 590 of the donors because counts were too low. Only TCR beta chains were sequenced in this cohort, and the absence of alpha or paired-chain data limited detectable features. A later analysis found that most CMV-associated TCR beta chains appeared HLA-restricted, with HLA associations seemingly driven largely by CMV exposure. Immune exposure information for the cohort was limited to CMV serostatus. According to a later analysis, TCR association rates differed among HLA loci, with DRB1 alleles showing the most associated TCRs and HLA-C alleles showing the fewest. While some public TCRs were present in many individuals, most TCR sequences turned up only very rarely across donors. In a later analysis, around 17,000 TCR beta sequences were associated with specific HLA alleles at a false discovery rate of 0.05. A group of highly shared sequence variants was considered likely to be a technical artifact of the sequencing pipeline. Presence/absence analyses assumed roughly uniform sequencing depth across donors, an assumption that may not hold. Because the 87-base-pair reads could not distinguish some IMGT-functional V segments, including TRBV6-2 and TRBV6-3, those segments were excluded. In the study, around 160 TCR beta chains were listed as associated with cytomegalovirus. Compared with the 666-donor mean, donors in an Asian-associated ancestry cluster had fewer N-insertions in productive TCRs, according to a later genetic analysis. A further reported finding was that TCR beta sequences accurately predicted the HLA-A and HLA-B alleles for most subjects in the first cohort. V-gene and J-gene trimming of TCR beta chains was associated with a missense DCLRE1C variant in a later genetic analysis, and the association was replicated in an independent cohort. A later analysis found that HLA-associated TCR beta chains were more clonally expanded and had lower generation probabilities than equally common non-associated chains. Cytomegalovirus status was reported to be diagnosed by the classifier with high specificity and sensitivity in both the original and validation cohorts. Linkage disequilibrium might explain the correlated functional status among segregating V segments, but an unknown experimental factor could not be excluded. Three of the identified cytomegalovirus-associated TCR beta chains were confirmed in vitro to be specific for cytomegalovirus antigens.

The specimen sequenced was PBMCs. The sequence derives from a woman in her thirties in good health and CMV-seronegative. This chain joins TRBV5-3 to TRBJ2-7, with TRBD1 identical over 9 junction bases. TRBV5-3 is an ORF, with its function uncertain. The nucleotides read TGTGCCAGAAGCCCTCCGGACAGGGGTGCCGGTTCCTACGAGCAGTACTTC. Its amino acids are CARSPPDRGAGSYEQYF.